Following are 12 T cell receptor beta chains from one sample sequenced in a study of cytomegalovirus exposure and HLA in healthy donors. Use of 60 Vbeta and 13 Jbeta primers characterized the PCR. Data came from immunoSEQ multiplex PCR; TCRdb stores just in-frame clones and leaves some out. This sample's table reports tens of thousands of clones. Sequencing was performed on PBMCs. The receptors derive from a male donor in good health and CMV-seropositive.

This chain uses TRBV7-6 with TRBJ2-7, with TRBD1 matching 10 bases. CDR3 size: 14 residues. Germline V lookup: CDR1 SGHVS, CDR2 FNYEAQ. Trimming at V came to 5 bases and at J to 3 bases, leaving 4 bases not matched to a gene. Here the CDR3 DNA reads TGTGCCAGCAGCGTGGACAGGGGGAACTACGAGCAGTACTTC. Protein sequence: CASSVDRGNYEQYF.

This rearrangement joins TRBV7-7 to TRBJ1-6; possibly TRBD1 for D (5 bases). The V gene lost 5 bases and the J gene lost 3 bases, with 8 bases spanning the gap. Germline values: CDR1 SSHAT, CDR2 FNYEAQ (reference sequence). The CDR3 runs to 14 residues. The CDR3 DNA is TGTGCCAGCAGCACCAGGGACTATAATTCACCCCTCCACTTT. Amino acids: CASSTRDYNSPLHF.

V and J are TRBV4-2 and TRBJ2-7; 11 bases map to TRBD2. CDR3 length: 15 residues. CDR1 is LGHNA and CDR2 is YNFKEQ in the germline V gene. V gave up 0 bases and J gave up 4 bases; unmatched junction bases: 2. This CDR3 reads CASSQDPSGGYEQYF. CDR3 sequence (DNA): TGTGCCAGCAGCCAAGATCCTAGCGGGGGGTACGAGCAGTACTTC.

This rearrangement joins TRBV4-1 to TRBJ2-2, with D maybe TRBD1 (5 bases). The CDR3 extends over 16 amino acids. V was pared by 3 bases and J by 4 bases, with 15 bases between. Germline CDR1 reads MGHRA; CDR2 reads YSYEKL. The CDR3 bases are TGCGCCAGCAGCCATTACCAGGGTTCTAGCACCGGGGAGCTGTTTTTT. Translating gives CASSHYQGSSTGELFF.

The chain links TRBV6-1 to TRBJ2-7; D ambiguous. The germline V gene has CDR1 MNHNS and CDR2 SASEGT. The CDR3 spans 14 residues. Trimming took 2 bases from V and 2 from J, leaving 10 bases between them. The CDR3 nucleotides are TGTGCCAGCAGTGAACCAATGACAACCTACGAGCAGTACTTC. It translates to CASSEPMTTYEQYF.

The V gene is TRBV9, the J gene TRBJ1-6; D not resolved. Trimming removed 3 bases from V and 9 bases from J, with 13 bases in between. The CDR3 totals 14 residues. Germline loops: CDR1 SGDLS, CDR2 YYNGEE. The CDR3 DNA reads as TGTGCCAGCAGCGATTCAGCGTGGAGTTCACCCCTCCACTTT. Translated: CASSDSAWSSPLHF.

This chain links TRBV4-1 with TRBJ1-1; possible D gene TRBD1, 6 bases. Trimming took off 8 bases at V and 1 base at J, with 14 bases between the two ends. This CDR3 region has 14 residues. CDR1 and CDR2 (germline): MGHRA, YSYEKL. The CDR3 nucleotides are TGCGCCAGCGGTGAGTGGGGGCGGAACACTGAAGCTTTCTTT. This codes for CASGEWGRNTEAFF.

This chain uses TRBV4-2 with TRBJ2-3; D perhaps matches TRBD1 (5 bases). This CDR3 is built from 14 residues. Germline CDR1 reads LGHNA; CDR2 reads YNFKEQ. V was pared by 2 bases and J by 6 bases, with 12 bases between. The DNA of the CDR3 is TGTGCCAGCAGCCAATCACGAACAGGTGATACGCAGTATTTT. Translated, it gives CASSQSRTGDTQYF.

The chain recombines TRBV18 with TRBJ2-7, with D unclear. The V end lost 0 bases, the J end lost 2 bases, and 8 bases lay between the germline ends. Looked up from germline, CDR1 is KGHSH and CDR2 is LQKENI. The CDR3 contains 14 residues. The CDR3 protein is CASSPPAEAYEQYF. DNA of the CDR3: TGTGCCAGCTCACCACCTGCAGAAGCCTACGAGCAGTACTTC.

J is TRBJ1-2 and V is TRBV4-1; no clear D gene. The CDR3 runs 15 residues. Germline CDR1 and CDR2: MGHRA and YSYEKL. V was trimmed by 0 bases and J by 8 bases, leaving 16 bases between them. The CDR3 sequence: CASSQDHSGLGGYTF. In nucleotides, the CDR3 is TGCGCCAGCAGCCAAGATCATTCAGGCCTTGGGGGCTACACCTTC.

The rearrangement links TRBV5-5 to TRBJ1-1; D perhaps matches TRBD1 (6 bases). Trimming stripped 3 bases from V and 3 bases from J, with 12 bases between. CDR3 length equals 14 residues. The germline CDR1 and CDR2 sequences are SGHKS and YYEKEE (reference sequence). CDR3 nucleotide sequence: TGTGCCAGCAGCTCCGGGACAACGGACACTGAAGCTTTCTTT. Amino acid sequence: CASSSGTTDTEAFF. The variable domain in full, completed from reference TRBV5-5 and TRBJ1-1, reads DAGVTQSPTHLIKTRGQQVTLRCSPISGHKSVSWYQQVLGQGPQFIFQYYEKEERGRGNFPDRFSARQFPNYSSELNVNALLLGDSALYLCASSSGTTDTEAFFGQGTRLTVV.

This chain's CDR3 is CAWSHFPAEYNEQFF. DNA of the CDR3: TGTGCCTGGAGTCATTTCCCAGCGGAGTACAATGAGCAGTTCTTC. V and J are TRBV30 and TRBJ2-1; tentative D call: TRBD2 (5 bases). Germline CDR1 is GTSNPN and CDR2 is SVGIG (reference sequence). The CDR3 has 15 amino acids. V lost 2 bases, J lost 4 bases, and 15 bases lay in between.